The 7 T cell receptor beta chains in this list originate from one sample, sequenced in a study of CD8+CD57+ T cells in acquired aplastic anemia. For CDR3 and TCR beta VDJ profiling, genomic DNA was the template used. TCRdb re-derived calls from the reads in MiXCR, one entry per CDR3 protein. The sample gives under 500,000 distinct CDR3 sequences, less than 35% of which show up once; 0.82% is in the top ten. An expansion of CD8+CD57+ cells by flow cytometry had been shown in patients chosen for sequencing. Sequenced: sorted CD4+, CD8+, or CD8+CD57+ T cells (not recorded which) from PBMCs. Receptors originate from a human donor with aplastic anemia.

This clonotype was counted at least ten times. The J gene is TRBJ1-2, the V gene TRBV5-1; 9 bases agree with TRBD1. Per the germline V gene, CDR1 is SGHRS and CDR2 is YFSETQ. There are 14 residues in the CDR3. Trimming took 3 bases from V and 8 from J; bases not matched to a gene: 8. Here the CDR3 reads CASSWGGQGRGYTF. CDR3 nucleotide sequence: TGCGCCAGCAGCTGGGGGGGACAGGGACGAGGCTACACCTTC.

The CDR3 DNA is TGTGCCAGCAGCTTAATTCAGGGGAAAGGGGGGCAGTACTTC. Translated: CASSLIQGKGGQYF. The J gene is TRBJ2-7, the V gene TRBV7-2; TRBD1 might be the D (6 bases). The germline CDR1 and CDR2 sequences are SGHTA and FQGNSA. This CDR3 has 14 amino acids. V lost 2 bases and J lost 9, with 17 bases in between.

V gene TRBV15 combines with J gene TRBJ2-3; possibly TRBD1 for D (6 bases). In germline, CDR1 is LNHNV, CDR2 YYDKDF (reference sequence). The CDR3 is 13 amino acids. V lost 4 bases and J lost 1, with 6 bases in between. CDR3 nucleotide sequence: TGTGCCACCAGCACAGGGGGCACAGATACGCAGTATTTT. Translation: CATSTGGTDTQYF.

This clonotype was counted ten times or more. The CDR3 reads CATSRGSSYEQYF. CDR3 nucleotide sequence: TGTGCCACCAGCAGAGGGTCTTCCTACGAGCAGTACTTC. The chain links TRBV15 to TRBJ2-7; no clear D gene. V lost 1 base and J 1 base, leaving 5 bases between the germline ends. Germline lookup yields CDR1 LNHNV and CDR2 YYDKDF (reference sequence). The CDR3 is made up of 13 amino acids.

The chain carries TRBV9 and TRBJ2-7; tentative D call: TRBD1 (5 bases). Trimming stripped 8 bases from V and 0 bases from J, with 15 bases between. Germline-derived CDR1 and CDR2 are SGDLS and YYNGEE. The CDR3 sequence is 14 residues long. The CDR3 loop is CASSVQGASYEQYF. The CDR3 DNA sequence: TGTGCCAGTAGTGTCCAGGGTGCCTCCTACGAGCAGTACTTC.

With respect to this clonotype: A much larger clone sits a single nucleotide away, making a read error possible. For the CDR3, the DNA is TGCCGTGCTGGACAGGGAGTTGCAGATACGCAGTATTTT. It codes for CRAGQGVADTQYF. This rearrangement joins TRBV20-1 to TRBJ2-3; 8 bases are shared with TRBD1. The germline V gene encodes CDR1 DFQATT and CDR2 SNEGSKA (reference sequence). This CDR3 is built from 13 residues.

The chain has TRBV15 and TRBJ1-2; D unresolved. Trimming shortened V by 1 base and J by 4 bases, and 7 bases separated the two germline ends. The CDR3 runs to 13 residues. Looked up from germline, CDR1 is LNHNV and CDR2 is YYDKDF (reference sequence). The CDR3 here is CATSRAISYGYTF. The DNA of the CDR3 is TGTGCCACCAGCAGAGCAATCAGCTATGGCTACACCTTC.